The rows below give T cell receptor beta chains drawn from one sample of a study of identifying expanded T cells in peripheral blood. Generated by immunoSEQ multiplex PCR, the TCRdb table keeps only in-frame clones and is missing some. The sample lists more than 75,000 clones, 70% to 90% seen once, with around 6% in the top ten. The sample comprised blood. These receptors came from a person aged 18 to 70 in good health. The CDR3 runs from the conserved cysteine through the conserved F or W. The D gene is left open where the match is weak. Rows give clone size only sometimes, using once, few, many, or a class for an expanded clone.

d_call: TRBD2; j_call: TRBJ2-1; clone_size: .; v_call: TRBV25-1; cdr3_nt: TGTGCCAGCAGTGGGATGAGCGGGGGATACGATGAGCAGTTCTTC; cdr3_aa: CASSGMSGGYDEQFF
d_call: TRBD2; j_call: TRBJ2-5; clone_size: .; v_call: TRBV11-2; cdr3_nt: TGTGCCAGCAGCTTACGGTACGGGACTAACCAGCCGGGGACCCAGTACTTC; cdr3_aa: CASSLRYGTNQPGTQYF
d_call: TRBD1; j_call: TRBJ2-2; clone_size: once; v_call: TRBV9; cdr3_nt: TGTGCCAGCAGCGTAGAGGGACAGGGTGGGTCCACCGGGGAGCTGTTTTTT; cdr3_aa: CASSVEGQGGSTGELFF
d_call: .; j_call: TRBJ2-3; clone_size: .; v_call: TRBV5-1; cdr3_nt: TGCGCCAGCAGCTTAGCCAGGGGCCCCACAGATACGCAGTATTTT; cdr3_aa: CASSLARGPTDTQYF
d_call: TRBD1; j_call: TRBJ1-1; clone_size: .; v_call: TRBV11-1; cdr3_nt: TGTGCCAGCAGCTCTAGACAGGGGACCACTGAAGCTTTCTTT; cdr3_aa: CASSSRQGTTEAFF
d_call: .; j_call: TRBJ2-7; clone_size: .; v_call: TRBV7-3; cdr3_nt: TGTGCCAGCAGCCCGAGCCAGGTTTCCTACGAGCAGTACTTC; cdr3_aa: CASSPSQVSYEQYF
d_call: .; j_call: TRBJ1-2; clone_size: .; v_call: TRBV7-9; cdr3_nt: TGTGCCAGCAGCTTAGTCGGGGTAGGCCCCTATGGCTACACCTTC; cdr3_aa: CASSLVGVGPYGYTF
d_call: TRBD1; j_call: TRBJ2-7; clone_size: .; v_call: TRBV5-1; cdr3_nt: TGCGCCAGCCGCGGGACAGGGGTCGAGCAGTACTTC; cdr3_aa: CASRGTGVEQYF
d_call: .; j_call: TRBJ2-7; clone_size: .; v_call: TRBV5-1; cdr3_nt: TGCGCCAGCAGCTTTGCCGGGGAGCAGTACTTC; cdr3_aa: CASSFAGEQYF
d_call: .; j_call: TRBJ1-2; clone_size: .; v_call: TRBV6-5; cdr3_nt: TGTGCCAGCAGTTGGAGGCAGAGCAGCAACTATGGCTACACCTTC; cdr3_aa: CASSWRQSSNYGYTF
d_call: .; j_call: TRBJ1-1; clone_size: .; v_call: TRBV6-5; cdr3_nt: TGTGCCAGCAGCTCGCGGTATGGGTCCACTGAAGCTTTCTTT; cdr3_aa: CASSSRYGSTEAFF
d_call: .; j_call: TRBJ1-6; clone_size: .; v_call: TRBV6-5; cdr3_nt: TGTGCCAGCAGCCTTACGGGACATAATTCACCCCTCCACTTT; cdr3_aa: CASSLTGHNSPLHF
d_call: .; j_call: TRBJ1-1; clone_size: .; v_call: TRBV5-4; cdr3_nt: TGTGCCAGCAGCCGCACAGGGCGGGGCGCTTTCTTT; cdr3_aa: CASSRTGRGAFF
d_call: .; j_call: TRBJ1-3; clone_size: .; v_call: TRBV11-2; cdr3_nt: TGTGCCAGCAGCTTATCCAGCTCTGGAAACACCATATATTTT; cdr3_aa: CASSLSSSGNTIYF
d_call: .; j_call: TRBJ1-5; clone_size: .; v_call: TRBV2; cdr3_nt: TGTGCCAGCAAGACGGGGGCCGCCAATCAGCCCCAGCATTTT; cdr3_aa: CASKTGAANQPQHF
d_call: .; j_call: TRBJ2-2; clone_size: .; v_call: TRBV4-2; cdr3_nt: TGTGCCAGCAGCCAAGCCCTCGGACAGTCCCCCGGGGAGCTGTTTTTT; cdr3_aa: CASSQALGQSPGELFF
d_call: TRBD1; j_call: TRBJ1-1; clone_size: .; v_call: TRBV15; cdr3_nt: TGTGCCACCAGCATAGGGACAGTTGATGAAGCTTTCTTT; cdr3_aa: CATSIGTVDEAFF
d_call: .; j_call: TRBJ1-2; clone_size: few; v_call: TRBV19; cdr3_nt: TGTGCCAGTGATCCGGGACACAACTATGGCTACACCTTC; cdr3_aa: CASDPGHNYGYTF
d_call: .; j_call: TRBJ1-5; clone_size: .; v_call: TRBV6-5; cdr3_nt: TGTGCCAGCAGCCTGGAAGGGGGACAGCCCCAGCATTTT; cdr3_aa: CASSLEGGQPQHF
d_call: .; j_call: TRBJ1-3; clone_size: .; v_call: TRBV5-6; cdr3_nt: TGTGCCAGCAGCTTGGGACGCTGGACTCGCGGAAACACCATATATTTT; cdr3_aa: CASSLGRWTRGNTIYF
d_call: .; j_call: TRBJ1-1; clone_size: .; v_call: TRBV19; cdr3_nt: TGTGCCAGCGGAGTTAAATGGATGGGCAGGGCGGGGAACACTGAAGCTTTCTTT; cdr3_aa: CASGVKWMGRAGNTEAFF
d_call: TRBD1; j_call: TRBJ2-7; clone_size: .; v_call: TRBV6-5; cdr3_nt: TGTGCCAGCCGAGCCGGGACAGGGACCTACGAGCAGTACTTC; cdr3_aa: CASRAGTGTYEQYF
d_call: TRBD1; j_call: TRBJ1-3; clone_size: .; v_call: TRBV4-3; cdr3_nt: TGCGCCAGCAGCCAAGATCCGGACAGGAGAAACACCATATATTTT; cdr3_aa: CASSQDPDRRNTIYF
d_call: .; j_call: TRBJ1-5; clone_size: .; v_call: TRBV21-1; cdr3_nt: TGTGCCAGCAGCAACCCGACAGGGTCGAATCAGTCCCAGCATTTT; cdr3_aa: CASSNPTGSNQSQHF
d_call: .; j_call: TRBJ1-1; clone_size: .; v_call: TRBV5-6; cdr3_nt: TGTGCCAGCATGCCGGGCCTTAACACTGAAGCTTTCTTT; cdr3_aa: CASMPGLNTEAFF
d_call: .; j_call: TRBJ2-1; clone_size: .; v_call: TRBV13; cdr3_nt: TGTGCCAGCAGCTTAGCCGGGGTGGCTGGCTACAATGAGCAGTTCTTC; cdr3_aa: CASSLAGVAGYNEQFF
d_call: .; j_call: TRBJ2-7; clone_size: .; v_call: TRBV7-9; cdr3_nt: TGTGCCAGCAGCGCAAGGGGGGGGATCACCTCCTACGAGCAGTACTTC; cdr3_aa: CASSARGGITSYEQYF
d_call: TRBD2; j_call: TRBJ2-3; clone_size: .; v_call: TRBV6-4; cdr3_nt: TGTGCCAGCACCGGCGGGGGGCACCACCACTACACAGATACGCAGTATTTT; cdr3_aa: CASTGGGHHHYTDTQYF
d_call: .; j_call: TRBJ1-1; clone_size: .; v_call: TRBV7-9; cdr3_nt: TGTGCCAGCAGCTTAACAGGACGTGAAGCTTTCTTT; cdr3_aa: CASSLTGREAFF
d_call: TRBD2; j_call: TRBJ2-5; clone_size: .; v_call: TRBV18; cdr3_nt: TGTGCCAGCTCACCGCCGGGGGGGATAGAGACCCAGTACTTC; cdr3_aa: CASSPPGGIETQYF
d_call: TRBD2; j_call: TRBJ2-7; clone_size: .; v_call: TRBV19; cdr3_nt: TGTGCCAGTAGTATACAGACTAGCGGTTCCTACGAGCAGTACTTC; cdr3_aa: CASSIQTSGSYEQYF
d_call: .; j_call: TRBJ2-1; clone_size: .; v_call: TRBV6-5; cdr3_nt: TGTGCCAGCAGTTACTTACGGAGCTCCTACAATGAGCAGTTCTTC; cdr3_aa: CASSYLRSSYNEQFF
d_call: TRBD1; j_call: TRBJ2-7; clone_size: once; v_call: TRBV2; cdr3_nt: TGTGCCAGCAGTGAAGACCACGGACAGGAAGGGTACGAGCAGTACTTC; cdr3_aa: CASSEDHGQEGYEQYF
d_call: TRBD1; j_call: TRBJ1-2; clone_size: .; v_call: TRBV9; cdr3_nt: TGTGCCAGCAGCGAAACAGGGGTGGATGGCTACACCTTC; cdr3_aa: CASSETGVDGYTF
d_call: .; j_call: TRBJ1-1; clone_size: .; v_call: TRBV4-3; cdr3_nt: TGCGCCAGCAGCCAAGATCGGCAGGCCCCCACTGAAGCTTTCTTT; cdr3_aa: CASSQDRQAPTEAFF
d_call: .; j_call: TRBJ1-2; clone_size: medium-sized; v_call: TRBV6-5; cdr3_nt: TGTGCCAGCAGTTACTCGAGAGCAGCACTACCCTATGGCTACACCTTC; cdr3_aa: CASSYSRAALPYGYTF
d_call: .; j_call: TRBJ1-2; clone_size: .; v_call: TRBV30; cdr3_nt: TGTGCCTGGAGAGAAAGGGTGAGGAAAACCAACTATGGCTACACCTTC; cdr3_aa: CAWRERVRKTNYGYTF
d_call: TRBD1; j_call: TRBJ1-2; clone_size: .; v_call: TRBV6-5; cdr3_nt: TGTGCCAGCACCCGGAACAGGGGCGGTGGCTACACCTTC; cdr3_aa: CASTRNRGGGYTF
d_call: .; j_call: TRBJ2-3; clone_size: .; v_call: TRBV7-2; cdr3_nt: TGTGCCAGCAGCTTAGGCGTTGGGATAACGCAGTATTTT; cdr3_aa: CASSLGVGITQYF
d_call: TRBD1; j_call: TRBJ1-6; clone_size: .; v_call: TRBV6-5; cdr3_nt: TGTGCCAGCAGTTACTCGGGGACAGGGGGTTCACCCCTCCACTTT; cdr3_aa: CASSYSGTGGSPLHF
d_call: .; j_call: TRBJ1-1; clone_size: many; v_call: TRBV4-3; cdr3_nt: TGCGCCAGCAGCCAAGAAAAGGGGGATTTGAACACTGAAGCTTTCTTT; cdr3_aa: CASSQEKGDLNTEAFF
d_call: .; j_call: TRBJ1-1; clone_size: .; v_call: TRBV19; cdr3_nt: TGTGCCAGTAGTCCAGGGTACACTGAAGCTTTCTTT; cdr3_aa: CASSPGYTEAFF
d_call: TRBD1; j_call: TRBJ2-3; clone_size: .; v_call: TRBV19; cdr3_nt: TGTGCCAGTAGATACAGGGGCCTCAACACAGATACGCAGTATTTT; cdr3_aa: CASRYRGLNTDTQYF
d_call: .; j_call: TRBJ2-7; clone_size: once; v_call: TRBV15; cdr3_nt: TGTGCCACCAGCAGAGATATGACCCCGGAAACAGGGCCAAGCTCCGAGCAGTACTTC; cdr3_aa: CATSRDMTPETGPSSEQYF
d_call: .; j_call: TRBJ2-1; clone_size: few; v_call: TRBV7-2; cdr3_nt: TGTGCCAGCAGCCCGTCCCGGGCAGCTTTCAATGAGCAGTTCTTC; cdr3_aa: CASSPSRAAFNEQFF
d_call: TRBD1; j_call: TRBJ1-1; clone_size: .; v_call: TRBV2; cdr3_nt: TGTGCCAGCAGAGACGCGACAGGGGTTAACACTGAAGCTTTCTTT; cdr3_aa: CASRDATGVNTEAFF
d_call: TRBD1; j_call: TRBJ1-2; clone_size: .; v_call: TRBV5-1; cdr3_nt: TGCGCCAGCAGCTTGGCGGGACAGGGGGGGAGCTATGGCTACACCTTC; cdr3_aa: CASSLAGQGGSYGYTF
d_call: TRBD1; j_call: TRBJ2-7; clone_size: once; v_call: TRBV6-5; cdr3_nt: TGTGCCAGCCGTGGGACAGTTCTCTACGAGCAGTACTTC; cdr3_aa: CASRGTVLYEQYF
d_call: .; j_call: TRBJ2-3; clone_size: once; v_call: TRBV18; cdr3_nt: TGTGCCAGCTCACCAACAGGGAACGGGGAAGATACGCAGTATTTT; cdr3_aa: CASSPTGNGEDTQYF
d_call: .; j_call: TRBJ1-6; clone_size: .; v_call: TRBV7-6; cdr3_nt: TGTGCCAGCAGCTTAGGGAAGAGAAATTCACCCCTCCACTTT; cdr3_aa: CASSLGKRNSPLHF
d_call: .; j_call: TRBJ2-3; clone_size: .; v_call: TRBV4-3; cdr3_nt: TGCGCCAGCAGCCCACAGATTAGCACAGATACGCAGTATTTT; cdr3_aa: CASSPQISTDTQYF
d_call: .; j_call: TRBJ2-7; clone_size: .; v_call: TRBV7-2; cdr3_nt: TGTGCCAGCAGCTCCTCCCCCTACGAGCAGTACTTC; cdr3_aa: CASSSSPYEQYF
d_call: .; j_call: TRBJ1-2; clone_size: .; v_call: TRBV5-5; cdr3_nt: TGTGCCAGCAGCTTGAGGTTACAGGGTCTTGGCTACACCTTC; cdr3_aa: CASSLRLQGLGYTF
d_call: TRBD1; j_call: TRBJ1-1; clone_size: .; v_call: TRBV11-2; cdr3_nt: TGTGCCAGCAGAAAGACAGGGGGGGCGAACACTGAAGCTTTCTTT; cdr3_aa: CASRKTGGANTEAFF